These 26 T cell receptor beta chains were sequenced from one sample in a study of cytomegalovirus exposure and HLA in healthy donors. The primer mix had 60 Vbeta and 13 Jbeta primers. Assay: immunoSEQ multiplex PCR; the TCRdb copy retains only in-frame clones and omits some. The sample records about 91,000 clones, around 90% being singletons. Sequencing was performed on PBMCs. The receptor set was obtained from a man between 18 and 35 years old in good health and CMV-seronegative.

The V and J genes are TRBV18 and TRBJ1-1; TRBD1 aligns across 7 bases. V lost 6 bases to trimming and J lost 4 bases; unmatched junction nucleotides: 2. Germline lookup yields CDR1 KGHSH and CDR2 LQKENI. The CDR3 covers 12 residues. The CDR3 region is CASSSGGTEAFF. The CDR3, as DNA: TGTGCCAGCTCCTCAGGGGGCACTGAAGCTTTCTTT. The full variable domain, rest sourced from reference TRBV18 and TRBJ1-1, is NAGVMQNPRHLVRRRGQEARLRCSPMKGHSHVYWYRQLPEEGLKFMVYLQKENIIDESGMPKERFSAEFPKEGPSILRIQQVVRGDSAAYFCASSSGGTEAFFGQGTRLTVV.

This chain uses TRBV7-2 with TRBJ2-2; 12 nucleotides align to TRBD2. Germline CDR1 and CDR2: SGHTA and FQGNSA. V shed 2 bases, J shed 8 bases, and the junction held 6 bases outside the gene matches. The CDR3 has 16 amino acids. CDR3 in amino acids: CASSLLGLAGPGELFF. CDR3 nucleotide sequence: TGTGCCAGCAGCTTATTAGGACTAGCGGGACCGGGGGAGCTGTTTTTT.

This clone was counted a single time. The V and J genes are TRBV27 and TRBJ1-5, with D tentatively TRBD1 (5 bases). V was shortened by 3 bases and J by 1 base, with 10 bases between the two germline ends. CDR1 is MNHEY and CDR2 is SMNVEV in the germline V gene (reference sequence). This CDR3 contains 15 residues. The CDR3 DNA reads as TGTGCCAGCAGTTTCGGCGGGGCCAGCAATCAGCCCCAGCATTTT. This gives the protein CASSFGGASNQPQHF.

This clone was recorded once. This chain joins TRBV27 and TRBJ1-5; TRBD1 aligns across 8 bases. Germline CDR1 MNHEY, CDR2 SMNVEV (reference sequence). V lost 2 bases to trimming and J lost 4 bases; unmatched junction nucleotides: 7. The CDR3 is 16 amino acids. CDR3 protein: CASSLSRRGQNQPQHF. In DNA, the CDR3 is TGTGCCAGCAGTTTAAGCCGCAGGGGGCAGAATCAGCCCCAGCATTTT.

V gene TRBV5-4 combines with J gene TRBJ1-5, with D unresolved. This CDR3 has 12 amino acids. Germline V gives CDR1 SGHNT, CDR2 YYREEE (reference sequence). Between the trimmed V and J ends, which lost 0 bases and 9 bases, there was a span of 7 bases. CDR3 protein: CASSLELGPQHF. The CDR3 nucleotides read TGTGCCAGCAGCTTGGAGCTAGGGCCCCAGCATTTT.

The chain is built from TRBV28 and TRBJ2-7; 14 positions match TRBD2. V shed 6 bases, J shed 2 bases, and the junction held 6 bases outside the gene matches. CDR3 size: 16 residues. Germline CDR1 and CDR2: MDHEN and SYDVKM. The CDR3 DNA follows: TGTGCCAGCAGCTCCGGGACTAGCGGGAGAACCTACGAGCAGTACTTC. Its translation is CASSSGTSGRTYEQYF. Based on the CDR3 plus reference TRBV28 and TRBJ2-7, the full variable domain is DVKVTQSSRYLVKRTGEKVFLECVQDMDHENMFWYRQDPGLGLRLIYFSYDVKMKEKGDIPEGYSVSREKKERFSLILESASTNQTSMYLCASSSGTSGRTYEQYFGPGTRLTVT.

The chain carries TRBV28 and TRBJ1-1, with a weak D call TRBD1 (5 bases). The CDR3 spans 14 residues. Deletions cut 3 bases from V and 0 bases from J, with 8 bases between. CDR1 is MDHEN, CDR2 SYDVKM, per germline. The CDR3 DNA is TGTGCCAGCAGTTTGGTACAGGTGAACACTGAAGCTTTCTTT. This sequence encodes CASSLVQVNTEAFF.

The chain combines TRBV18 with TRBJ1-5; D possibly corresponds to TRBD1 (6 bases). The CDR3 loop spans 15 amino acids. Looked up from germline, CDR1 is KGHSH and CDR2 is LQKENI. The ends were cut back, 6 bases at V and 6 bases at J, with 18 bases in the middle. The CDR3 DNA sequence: TGTGCCAGCTCGCCTAACAGGGCGATGGGTCAGCCCCAGCATTTT. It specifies CASSPNRAMGQPQHF.

CDR3 loop: CASSAGGLPGLAGSPFF. CDR3 nucleotide sequence: TGTGCCAGCAGCGCGGGGGGATTACCGGGACTAGCAGGCAGCCCGTTCTTC. This chain connects TRBV9 to TRBJ2-1, with 9 bases aligning to TRBD2. The CDR3 consists of 17 residues. The J segment lost 15 bases and the V segment lost 3 bases, leaving 22 bases of the junction unmatched. The germline V gene encodes CDR1 SGDLS and CDR2 YYNGEE.

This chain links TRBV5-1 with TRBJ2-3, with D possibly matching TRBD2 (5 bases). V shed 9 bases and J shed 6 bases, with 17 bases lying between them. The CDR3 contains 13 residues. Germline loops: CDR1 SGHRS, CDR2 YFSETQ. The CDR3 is CATSFSSYDTQYF. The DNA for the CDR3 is TGCGCCACCTCGTTTTCTAGCTATGATACGCAGTATTTT.

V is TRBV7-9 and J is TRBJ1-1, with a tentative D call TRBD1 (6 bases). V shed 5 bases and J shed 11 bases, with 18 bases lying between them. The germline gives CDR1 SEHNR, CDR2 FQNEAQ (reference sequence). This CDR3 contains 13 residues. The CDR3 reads CASSPGGQWWAFF. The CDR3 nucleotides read TGTGCCAGCAGCCCTGGGGGCCAGTGGTGGGCTTTCTTT.

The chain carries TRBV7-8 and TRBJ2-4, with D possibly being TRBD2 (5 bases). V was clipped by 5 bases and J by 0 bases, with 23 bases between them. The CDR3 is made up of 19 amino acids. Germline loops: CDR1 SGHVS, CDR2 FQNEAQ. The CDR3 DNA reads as TGTGCCAGCAGCGAATACCTGAGGGCCCCGGCGCTAGCCAAAAACATTCAGTACTTC. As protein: CASSEYLRAPALAKNIQYF.

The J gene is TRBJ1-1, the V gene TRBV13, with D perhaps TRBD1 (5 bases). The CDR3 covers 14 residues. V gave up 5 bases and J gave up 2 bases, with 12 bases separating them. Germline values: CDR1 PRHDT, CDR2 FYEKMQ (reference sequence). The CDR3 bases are TGTGCCAGCAGCCTCAGGACAACCAACACTGAAGCTTTCTTT. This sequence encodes CASSLRTTNTEAFF.

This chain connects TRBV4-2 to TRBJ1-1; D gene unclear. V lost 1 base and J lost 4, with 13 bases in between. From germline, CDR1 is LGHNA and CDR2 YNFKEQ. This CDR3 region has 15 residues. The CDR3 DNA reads TGTGCCAGCAGCCAAGGGGTCTGGGCCATCACTGAAGCTTTCTTT. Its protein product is CASSQGVWAITEAFF.

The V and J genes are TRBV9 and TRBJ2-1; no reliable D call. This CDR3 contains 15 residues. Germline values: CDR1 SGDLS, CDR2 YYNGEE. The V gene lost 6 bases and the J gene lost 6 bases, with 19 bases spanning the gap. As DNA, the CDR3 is TGTGCCAGCACTCCTCAAGAGGCGCCCCGCAATGAGCAGTTCTTC. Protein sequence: CASTPQEAPRNEQFF.

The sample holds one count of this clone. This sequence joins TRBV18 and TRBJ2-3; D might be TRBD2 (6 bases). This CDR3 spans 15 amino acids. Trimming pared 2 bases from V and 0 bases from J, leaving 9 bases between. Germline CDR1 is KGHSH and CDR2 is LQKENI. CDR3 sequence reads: CASSPIGTSTDTQYF. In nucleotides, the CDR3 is TGTGCCAGCTCACCAATAGGGACTAGCACAGATACGCAGTATTTT. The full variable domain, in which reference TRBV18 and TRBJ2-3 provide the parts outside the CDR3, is NAGVMQNPRHLVRRRGQEARLRCSPMKGHSHVYWYRQLPEEGLKFMVYLQKENIIDESGMPKERFSAEFPKEGPSILRIQQVVRGDSAAYFCASSPIGTSTDTQYFGPGTRLTVL.

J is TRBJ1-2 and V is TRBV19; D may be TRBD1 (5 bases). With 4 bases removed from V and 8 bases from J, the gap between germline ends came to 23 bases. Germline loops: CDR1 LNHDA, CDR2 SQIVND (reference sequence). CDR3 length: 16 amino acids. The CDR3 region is CASSREGRTDVRGYTF. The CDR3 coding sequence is TGTGCCAGTAGTAGAGAGGGGAGGACGGACGTCCGCGGCTACACCTTC. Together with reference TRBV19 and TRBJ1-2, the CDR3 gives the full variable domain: DGGITQSPKYLFRKEGQNVTLSCEQNLNHDAMYWYRQDPGQGLRLIYYSQIVNDFQKGDIAEGYSVSREKKESFPLTVTSAQKNPTAFYLCASSREGRTDVRGYTFGSGTRLTVV.

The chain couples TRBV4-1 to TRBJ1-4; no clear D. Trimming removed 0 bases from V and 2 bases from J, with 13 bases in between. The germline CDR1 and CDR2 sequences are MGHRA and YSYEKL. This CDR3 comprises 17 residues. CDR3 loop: CASSQDWEGSTNEKLFF. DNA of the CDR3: TGCGCCAGCAGCCAAGATTGGGAGGGTAGTACTAATGAAAAACTGTTTTTT.

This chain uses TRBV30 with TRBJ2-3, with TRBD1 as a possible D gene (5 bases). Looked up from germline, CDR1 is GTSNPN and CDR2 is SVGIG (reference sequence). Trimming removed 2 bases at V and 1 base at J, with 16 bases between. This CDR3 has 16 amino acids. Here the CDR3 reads CAWSRTNPWGTDTQYF. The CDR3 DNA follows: TGTGCCTGGAGTCGGACAAACCCATGGGGCACAGATACGCAGTATTTT.

CDR3 protein: CASSSGPTGELFF. CDR3 DNA: TGTGCCAGCAGTTCTGGGCCCACCGGGGAGCTGTTTTTT. The rearrangement joins TRBV27 to TRBJ2-2; D gene uncertain. This CDR3 has 13 amino acids. Germline CDR1 reads MNHEY; CDR2 reads SMNVEV (reference sequence). The ends were cut back, 4 bases at V and 4 bases at J, with 7 bases in the middle.

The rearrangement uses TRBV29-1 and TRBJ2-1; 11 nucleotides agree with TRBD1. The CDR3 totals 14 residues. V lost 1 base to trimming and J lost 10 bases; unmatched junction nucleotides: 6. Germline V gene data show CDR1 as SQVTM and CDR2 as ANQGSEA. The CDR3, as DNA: TGCAGCGTTGAAGGAGGACAGGGGGCATCAGAGCAGTTCTTC. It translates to CSVEGGQGASEQFF.

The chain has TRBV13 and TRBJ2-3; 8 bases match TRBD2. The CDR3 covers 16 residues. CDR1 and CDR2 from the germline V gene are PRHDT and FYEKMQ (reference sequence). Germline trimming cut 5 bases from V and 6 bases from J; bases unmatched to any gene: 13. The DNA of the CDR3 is TGTGCCAGCAGCCCGCATGGTAGCGGGGAGGTCGATACGCAGTATTTT. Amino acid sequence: CASSPHGSGEVDTQYF.

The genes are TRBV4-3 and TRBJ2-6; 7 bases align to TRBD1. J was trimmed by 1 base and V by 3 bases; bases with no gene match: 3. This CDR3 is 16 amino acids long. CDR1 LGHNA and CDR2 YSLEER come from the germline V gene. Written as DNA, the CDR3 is TGCGCCAGCAGCCAGGAGACAGGGTCTGGGGCCAACGTCCTGACTTTC. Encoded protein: CASSQETGSGANVLTF.

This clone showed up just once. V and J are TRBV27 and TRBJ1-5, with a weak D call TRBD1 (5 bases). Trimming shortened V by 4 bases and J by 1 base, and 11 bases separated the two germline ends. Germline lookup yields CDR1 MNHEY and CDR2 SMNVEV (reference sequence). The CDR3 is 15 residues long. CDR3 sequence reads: CASSSSGSSNQPQHF. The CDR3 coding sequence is TGTGCCAGCAGTTCCTCAGGGTCCAGCAATCAGCCCCAGCATTTT.

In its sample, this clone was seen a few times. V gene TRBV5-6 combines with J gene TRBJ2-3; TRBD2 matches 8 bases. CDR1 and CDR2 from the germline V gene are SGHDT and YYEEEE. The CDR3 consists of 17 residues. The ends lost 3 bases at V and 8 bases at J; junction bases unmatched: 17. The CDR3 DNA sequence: TGTGCCAGCAGCTCAACCTTTTTGGGTAGCGGGAAATTTACGCAGTATTTT. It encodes CASSSTFLGSGKFTQYF.

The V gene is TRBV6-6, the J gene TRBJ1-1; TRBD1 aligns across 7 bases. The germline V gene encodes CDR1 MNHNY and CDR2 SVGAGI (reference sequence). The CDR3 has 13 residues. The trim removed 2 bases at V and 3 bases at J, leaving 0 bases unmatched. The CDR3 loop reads CASSYQGDTEAFF. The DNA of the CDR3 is TGTGCCAGCAGTTACCAGGGGGACACTGAAGCTTTCTTT.